The clone carrying this TCR beta chain has a handful of counts. This CDR3 is also generated by other DNA sequences in the sample. These data come from a study of beta chain features in type 1 diabetes. Investigators reverse transcribed all isolated RNA, so they sequenced expressed TCRB transcripts. Data came from immunoSEQ multiplex PCR; TCRdb stores just in-frame clones and leaves some out. The sample has some 360,000 clones, about 20% seen once. Each population that was sorted was more than 98% pure. Sequencing input: naive CD4+ T cells from blood. The sequence derives from a woman in her late teens or twenties in good health.

For the CDR3, the DNA is TGTGCCAGCAGTTTCCTAGCGGGAAGCTCCTACGAGCAGTACTTC. Encoded protein: CASSFLAGSSYEQYF. The chain employs TRBV6-5 and TRBJ2-7; 9 bases agree with TRBD2. Germline lookup yields CDR1 MNHEY and CDR2 SVGAGI. This CDR3 has 15 residues. The trim removed 4 bases at V and 0 bases at J, leaving 4 bases unmatched.